The present entry profiles one TCR beta chain with its context. The study drew its donors from healthy HIV-negative adults without recent acute infections or vaccinations. These data come from a study of shared clonotypes between healthy human individuals. Study in general: The study used three CD4 naive, three CD4 memory, two CD8 naive and one CD8 memory plate per donor.

The method was immunoSEQ multiplex PCR; TCRdb's version includes in-frame clones alone and lacks a portion of them. Of about 1.4 million clones in the sample, roughly 97% were seen once. V lost 5 bases, J lost 5 bases, and 7 bases stayed unmatched. The CDR3 loop spans 14 amino acids. CDR1 and CDR2 (germline): WNHNN, SYGVQD (reference sequence). The TCR comes from a man aged 30 to 45 in good health. Sequenced: naive CD4+ T cells sorted from blood. The subset is: CD45RA+ positively selected. The chain joins TRBV10-1 to TRBJ2-7, with 9 bases fitting TRBD1. This CDR3 is CASSPNRGRDEQYF. The CDR3 coding sequence is TGCGCCAGCAGTCCCAACAGGGGGCGGGACGAGCAGTACTTC.